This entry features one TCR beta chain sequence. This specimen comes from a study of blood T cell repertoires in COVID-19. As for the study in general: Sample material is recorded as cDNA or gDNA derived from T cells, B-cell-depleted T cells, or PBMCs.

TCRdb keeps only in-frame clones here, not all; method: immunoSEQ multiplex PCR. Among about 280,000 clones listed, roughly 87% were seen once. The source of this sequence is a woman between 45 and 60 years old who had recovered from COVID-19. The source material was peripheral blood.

The CDR3 is CASSHPGLAGGTGELFF. The CDR3, as DNA: TGTGCCAGCAGCCACCCAGGACTAGCGGGGGGTACCGGGGAGCTGTTTTTT. The V and J genes are TRBV3-1 (or the pseudogene TRBV3-2) and TRBJ2-2, with 14 bases aligning to TRBD2. This CDR3 region has 17 residues. Trimming took 3 bases from V and 5 from J; bases not matched to a gene: 5. Looked up from germline, CDR1 is LGHDT and CDR2 is YNNKEL (reference sequence).